The 25 T cell receptor beta chains listed next were all sequenced from one sample in a study of Graves' ophthalmopathy and Graves' hyperthyroidism. CDR3 regions of TCR beta were amplified from RNA transcripts. The first-round RT-PCR employed HTBI primers together with the Qiagen OneStep RT-PCR kit. A multiplex PCR was then performed as the second round. TCRdb reanalysed the multiplex PCR reads using MiXCR and keeps one entry per CDR3 protein. Of around 1,200,000 distinct CDR3 sequences in the sample, about 35% were seen once. Sequenced sample: peripheral blood or thyroid tissue (not recorded which). The receptors here all came from an adult man with Graves' hyperthyroidism.

The table lists this clonotype with a few counts. V gene TRBV20-1 combines with J gene TRBJ2-6; either TRBD1 or TRBD2 may fit D (5 bases each). Germline V lookup: CDR1 DFQATT, CDR2 SNEGSKA (reference sequence). The CDR3 spans 11 residues. The CDR3 coding sequence is TGCAGCGTTGATGGGGGTAACGTCCTGACTTTC. Amino acid sequence: CSVDGGNVLTF.

This clonotype was seen ten or more times. A junction end diverges from the germline sequence, so it may reflect a read error. The chain joins TRBV5-8 to TRBJ2-5; 14 bases agree with TRBD2. Germline CDR1 is SGHTS and CDR2 is YDEGEE. The CDR3 is 14 amino acids. The chain's CDR3 is CASSSRTSGGSFLF. Written as DNA, the CDR3 is TGTGCCAGCAGCTCCCGGACTAGCGGGGGGTCCTTCCTCTTC.

This clonotype was picked up many times. The V gene is TRBV11-2, the J gene TRBJ1-2; D remains unclear. Per germline, CDR1 SGHAT and CDR2 FQNNGV. The CDR3 is 15 residues long. V gave up 2 bases and J gave up 0 bases, with 10 bases separating them. The CDR3 protein is CASSLWVGANYGYTF. The DNA of the CDR3 is TGTGCCAGCAGCTTATGGGTAGGAGCTAACTATGGCTACACCTTC.

This clonotype was picked up a small number of times. The gene calls are TRBV29-1 and TRBJ2-6, with D uncertain. Trimming left V 4 bases short and J 0 bases short, with 16 bases between. Per the germline V gene, CDR1 is SQVTM and CDR2 is ANQGSEA. This CDR3 contains 17 residues. CDR3 protein: CSVGRASERSGANVLTF. The CDR3 DNA sequence: TGCAGCGTTGGTCGGGCCAGCGAGCGCTCTGGGGCCAACGTCCTGACTTTC. Complete variable domain (other parts from reference TRBV29-1 and TRBJ2-6): SAVISQKPSRDICQRGTSLTIQCQVDSQVTMMFWYRQQPGQSLTLIATANQGSEATYESGFVIDKFPISRPNLTFSTLTVSNMSPEDSSIYLCSVGRASERSGANVLTFGAGSRLTVL.

There are many counts of this clonotype. J is TRBJ1-1 and V is TRBV7-7; 7 nucleotides align to TRBD1. The CDR3 runs 14 residues. CDR1 SSHAT and CDR2 FNYEAQ come from the germline V gene (reference sequence). Trimming removed 6 bases from V and 3 bases from J; junction bases left unmatched: 7. The CDR3 here is CASSSKTGHTEAFF. DNA for the CDR3: TGTGCCAGCAGTTCCAAGACAGGGCACACTGAAGCTTTCTTT. Full variable domain (remainder filled in from reference TRBV7-7 and TRBJ1-1): GAGVSQSPRYKVTKRGQDVTLRCDPISSHATLYWYQQALGQGPEFLTYFNYEAQPDKSGLPSDRFSAERPEGSISTLTIQRTEQRDSAMYRCASSSKTGHTEAFFGQGTRLTVV.

This clonotype was seen a handful of times. The chain carries TRBV16 and TRBJ2-7; D possibly matches TRBD1 or TRBD2 (5 bases each). Between the trimmed V and J ends, which lost 0 bases and 7 bases, there was a span of 16 bases. The CDR3 has 15 amino acids. Germline CDR1 is KGHSY and CDR2 is FQNENV. CDR3 in amino acids: CASSQSQSTWGEQYF. CDR3 DNA sequence: TGTGCCAGCAGCCAATCCCAGAGTACTTGGGGGGAGCAGTACTTC.

This chain connects TRBV5-1 to TRBJ2-7, with D perhaps TRBD1 or TRBD2 (5 bases each). The J call may be incorrect, as the DNA end agrees better with TRBJ2-1. There are 14 residues in the CDR3. Germline V gives CDR1 SGHRS, CDR2 YFSETQ. For the CDR3, the DNA is TGCGCCAGCAGCTTGGACTATAGAGGGGTTGAGCAGTTCTTC. Amino acid sequence: CASSLDYRGVEQFF.

The chain recombines TRBV5-6 with TRBJ2-5; D is unclear. Germline V gives CDR1 SGHDT, CDR2 YYEEEE. V dropped 2 bases and J dropped 3 bases, with 14 bases sitting between them. This CDR3 is 15 amino acids long. The CDR3: CASSFDRDTEETQYF. CDR3 DNA: TGTGCCAGCAGCTTTGACCGAGACACCGAAGAGACCCAGTACTTC. The variable domain in full, with the rest retrieved from reference TRBV5-6 and TRBJ2-5, is DAGVTQSPTHLIKTRGQQVTLRCSPKSGHDTVSWYQQALGQGPQFIFQYYEEEERQRGNFPDRFSGHQFPNYSSELNVNALLLGDSALYLCASSFDRDTEETQYFGPGTRLLVL.

About this clonotype: This could be a read error, since a much larger clone is one nucleotide away. J is TRBJ2-7 and V is TRBV15; a weak D match, TRBD2 (6 bases). This CDR3 comprises 12 residues. Germline-derived CDR1 and CDR2 are LNHNV and YYDKDF (reference sequence). CDR3 DNA sequence: TGTGCCACCGGCAGAGAACAGCGGGCGCAGTACTTC. It translates to CATGREQRAQYF.

V and J are TRBV19 and TRBJ2-1; 7 positions agree with TRBD2. The CDR3 extends over 17 amino acids. V lost 7 bases, J lost 0 bases, and 12 bases stayed unmatched. CDR1 and CDR2 from the germline V gene are LNHDA and SQIVND (reference sequence). The CDR3: CASTPISRGDSYNEQFF. CDR3 nucleotide sequence: TGTGCCAGTACGCCAATCAGCCGGGGGGACTCCTACAATGAGCAGTTCTTC.

This clonotype was seen a handful of times. The chain couples TRBV12-3 or TRBV12-4 to TRBJ1-2; perhaps TRBD1 as D (5 bases). The CDR3 totals 13 residues. V lost 7 bases and J lost 8, with 17 bases in between. CDR3 nucleotides: TGTGCCAGCAATTCGAGAGGGGCCTGGGGCTACACCTTC. Protein product: CASNSRGAWGYTF.

This clonotype was detected ten times or more. The chain has TRBV7-9 and TRBJ2-7, with TRBD2 as a possible D gene (7 bases). Trimming took 4 bases from V and 7 from J, leaving 17 bases between them. Germline CDR1 and CDR2: SEHNR and FQNEAQ (reference sequence). CDR3 length: 14 residues. The CDR3 DNA reads TGTGCCAGCAGCTCCACGGGGGGCCGGGAAGAGCAGTACTTC. Amino acid sequence: CASSSTGGREEQYF.

The chain has TRBV14 and TRBJ1-3, with D unresolved. The CDR3 runs 15 residues. CDR1 and CDR2 from the germline V gene are SGHDN and FVKESK. V lost 6 bases and J lost 0, with 12 bases in between. The CDR3 region has the DNA TGTGCCAGCAGTCCCTATCGGAGCTCTGGAAACACCATATATTTT. Its translation: CASSPYRSSGNTIYF.

The chain has TRBV12-3 or TRBV12-4 and TRBJ1-1; 7 nucleotides match TRBD1. CDR3 size: 14 residues. V was pared by 5 bases and J by 3 bases, with 6 bases of the junction left unmatched. CDR3 loop: CASSLTGTDTEAFF. The CDR3 bases are TGTGCCAGCAGTCTGACAGGGACGGACACTGAAGCTTTCTTT.

CDR3: CASRGRTGGATVGYTF. The CDR3 bases are TGTGCCAGCAGAGGACGAACAGGGGGCGCGACGGTTGGCTACACCTTC. J is TRBJ1-2 and V is TRBV25-1; 9 bases agree with TRBD1. The CDR3 runs 16 residues. V was pared by 6 bases and J by 7 bases, with 15 bases of the junction left unmatched. Germline CDR1 MGHDK, CDR2 SYGVNS.

The gene calls are TRBV25-1 and TRBJ2-7, with 9 bases aligning to TRBD2. The CDR3 length is 15 residues. Germline V gene data show CDR1 as MGHDK and CDR2 as SYGVNS. V was clipped by 6 bases and J by 4 bases; unmatched bases: 10. The CDR3 sequence is CASREGVSGRYEQYF. As DNA, the CDR3 is TGTGCCAGCAGGGAAGGAGTGAGCGGGAGGTACGAGCAGTACTTC.

This clonotype was seen a handful of times. The genes are TRBV7-2 and TRBJ2-5; 9 positions match TRBD2. The germline V gene has CDR1 SGHTA and CDR2 FQGNSA. This CDR3 comprises 18 residues. With V trimmed by 4 bases and J by 5 bases, 17 bases remained unmatched. CDR3 coding DNA: TGTGCCAGCAGCTCCCGGGGTAGCGGGGGCCACACCAGGGAGACCCAGTACTTC. Translated: CASSSRGSGGHTRETQYF.

This clonotype was seen many times. V gene TRBV2 combines with J gene TRBJ1-5; D remains ambiguous. This CDR3 contains 13 residues. Germline loops: CDR1 SNHLY, CDR2 FYNNEI. V lost 8 bases, J lost 7 bases, and 15 bases lay in between. The CDR3 sequence: CASHPTPRQPQHF. Written as DNA, the CDR3 is TGTGCCAGCCACCCAACCCCCCGACAGCCCCAGCATTTT.

About this clonotype itself: Here the CDR3 omits its conserved ending phenylalanine or tryptophan, so a read error is the likely source. Because the CDR3's place on the DNA is in doubt, the DNA is left out and the CDR3 is given as listed by TCRdb. The genes are TRBV4-2 and TRBJ1-3. The CDR3 is 8 amino acids long, termini counted. The germline V gene encodes CDR1 LGHNA and CDR2 YNFKEQ. CDR3 in amino acids: CASSQRLA.

This clonotype was counted at least ten times. The chain joins TRBV19 to TRBJ1-2; 12 bases match TRBD1. CDR1 is LNHDA, CDR2 SQIVND, per germline (reference sequence). With 3 bases clipped from V and 5 bases from J, the junction kept 13 bases outside the gene matches. The CDR3 length is 18 residues. The CDR3 here is CASSMPGTGGPVGYGYTF. Written as DNA, the CDR3 is TGTGCCAGTAGTATGCCCGGGACAGGGGGCCCGGTTGGTTATGGCTACACCTTC.

This clonotype was detected many times. The chain links TRBV7-6 to TRBJ2-7; TRBD1 matches 9 bases. CDR1 is SGHVS, CDR2 FNYEAQ, per germline. After removal of 5 bases from V and 0 bases from J, the junction contained 5 bases not matched to a gene. The CDR3 sequence is 15 residues long. CDR3 amino acids: CASSIGQGTSYEQYF. In DNA, the CDR3 is TGTGCCAGCAGCATAGGACAGGGGACCTCCTACGAGCAGTACTTC. The full variable domain, rest sourced from reference TRBV7-6 and TRBJ2-7, is GAGVSQSPRYKVTKRGQDVALRCDPISGHVSLYWYRQALGQGPEFLTYFNYEAQQDKSGLPNDRFSAERPEGSISTLTIQRTEQRDSAMYRCASSIGQGTSYEQYFGPGTRLTVT.

The chain's CDR3 is CASSEDYGDTQYF. CDR3 nucleotides: TGTGCCAGCAGTGAGGATTATGGGGATACGCAGTATTTT. The chain couples TRBV6-4 to TRBJ2-3; D is uncertain. The CDR3 consists of 13 residues. Germline-derived CDR1 and CDR2 are MRHNA and SNTAGT. The V end was cut by 3 bases, the J end by 6 bases, with 10 bases between.

This clonotype appeared a few times. This chain connects TRBV19 to TRBJ2-7; a possible D gene is TRBD1 (6 bases). The germline V gene encodes CDR1 LNHDA and CDR2 SQIVND (reference sequence). The CDR3 totals 13 residues. The V and J ends lost 3 bases and 5 bases respectively, with 11 bases between them. The CDR3, as DNA: TGTGCCAGTAGTATCGGACAGAACAACGAGCAGTACTTC. It translates to CASSIGQNNEQYF.

The rearrangement uses TRBV29-1 and TRBJ1-2, with 10 positions matching TRBD1. V gave up 2 bases and J gave up 8 bases; unmatched junction bases: 5. CDR3 size: 13 residues. Germline V CDR1 and CDR2: SQVTM, ANQGSEA. CDR3 sequence (DNA): TGCAGCGTTGAAATGACAGGGGGCTTCGGCTACACCTTC. It specifies CSVEMTGGFGYTF.

The rearrangement uses TRBV6-1 and TRBJ2-2; the match to TRBD2 covers 8 bases. The CDR3 is 16 residues long. Losses at the gene ends were 6 bases for V and 3 bases for J; bases not matched to a gene: 9. Germline V CDR1 and CDR2: MNHNS, SASEGT. The CDR3 region has the DNA TGTGCCAGCAGCGTATCGGGAGGGCCTCACACCGGGGAGCTGTTTTTT. Residues: CASSVSGGPHTGELFF.